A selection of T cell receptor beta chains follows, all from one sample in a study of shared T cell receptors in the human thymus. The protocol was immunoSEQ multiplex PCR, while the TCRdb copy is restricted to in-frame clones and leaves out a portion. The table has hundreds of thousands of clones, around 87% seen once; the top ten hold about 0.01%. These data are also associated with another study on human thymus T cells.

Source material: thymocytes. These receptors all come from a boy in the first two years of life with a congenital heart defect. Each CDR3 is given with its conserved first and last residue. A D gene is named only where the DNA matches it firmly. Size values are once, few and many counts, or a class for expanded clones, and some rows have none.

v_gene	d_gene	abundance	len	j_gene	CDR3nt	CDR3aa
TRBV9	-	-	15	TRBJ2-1	TGTGCCAGCACCCTCACTTCCCACTCCTACAATGAGCAGTTCTTC	CASTLTSHSYNEQFF
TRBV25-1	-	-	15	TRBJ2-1	TGTGCCAGCAGTGAATTCGGGAGCTCCTACAATGAGCAGTTCTTC	CASSEFGSSYNEQFF
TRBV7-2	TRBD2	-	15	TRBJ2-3	TGTGCCAGCAGCCCCCGGCGGGAGGGGGCAGATACGCAGTATTTT	CASSPRREGADTQYF
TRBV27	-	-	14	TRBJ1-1	TGTGCCAGCAGCCAACTACCTCCGAGCACTGAAGCTTTCTTT	CASSQLPPSTEAFF
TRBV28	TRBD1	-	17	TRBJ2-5	TGTGCCAGCAGTCCTCGACAGGGCCCAATGTACCAAGAGACCCAGTACTTC	CASSPRQGPMYQETQYF
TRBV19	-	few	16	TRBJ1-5	TGTGCCAGTAGTATAAGTCAAACCTATAGCAATCAGCCCCAGCATTTT	CASSISQTYSNQPQHF
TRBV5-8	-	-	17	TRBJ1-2	TGTGCCAGCAGCTTGGGAGGAGGGAGGAGGAGTAACTATGGCTACACCTTC	CASSLGGGRRSNYGYTF
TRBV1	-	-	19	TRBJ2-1	TGCACCCCCAGCCAAGGGCGGCTAGCGGGAGGGAACCAGAACAATGAGCAGTTCTTC	CTPSQGRLAGGNQNNEQFF
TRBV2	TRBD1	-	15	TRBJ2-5	TGTGCCAGCGGGGACGGGACAGGGGGCGTCGAGACCCAGTACTTC	CASGDGTGGVETQYF
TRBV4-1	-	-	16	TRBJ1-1	TGCGCCAGCACCCCGATTGAGGGGGTTGGGAACACTGAAGCTTTCTTT	CASTPIEGVGNTEAFF